The T cell receptor beta chain under discussion was sequenced for a study of T-cell memory formation after mild COVID-19. With V trimmed by 4 bases and J by 6 bases, 7 bases remained unmatched. The germline V gene has CDR1 ENHRY and CDR2 SYGVKD. The CDR3 is 15 residues long. Study-level findings and limits: Contracting clones, day 15 to 85, had balanced CD4/CD8, and later expanders favored CD4+. The appearance of some responding clones in pre-infection memory suggested that cross-reactive memory joined.

Constant-segment primers served in 5'RACE that generated TCR alpha and TCR beta cDNA libraries bearing sample barcodes and UMIs. TCRdb analysed the 5' RACE reads with MiXCR anew, one entry per CDR3 protein. The data contain about 180,000 distinct CDR3 sequences, around 15% of them seen just once; the ten biggest clones take up roughly 2.1%. A remark on this clonotype: Its target is unknown.

The sequence came from an adult woman who had mild COVID-19 (a few samples of this study predate the infection). Cell type and time point are not known. The rearrangement links TRBV10-3 to TRBJ1-5; 9 nucleotides agree with TRBD1. Sequenced: PBMCs or a T cell subset sorted from them (not recorded which). The CDR3 region is CAISGYGTGIQPQHF. The DNA of the CDR3 is TGTGCCATCAGTGGTTACGGGACAGGGATTCAGCCCCAGCATTTT.